This record looks at one T cell receptor (beta chain) sequence and its context. Other DNA sequences within the sample encode an identical CDR3. CDR3 size: 14 residues. Looked up from germline, CDR1 is MDHEN and CDR2 is SYDVKM. Trimming cost V 2 bases and J 1 base, with 8 bases left between them. This record comes from a study of shared clonotypes between healthy human individuals. Data came from immunoSEQ multiplex PCR; TCRdb stores just in-frame clones and leaves some out. The sample yields 2,500,000 or so clones, 93% seen once. The sequence derives from a young man in good health. Some clones in this sample may be carry-over from other donors' samples. Input material: naive CD4+ T cells from PBMCs. Subset here: CD45RA+ positively selected. The genes are TRBV28 and TRBJ1-2; possibly TRBD1 for D (5 bases). The CDR3 DNA reads TGTGCCAGCAGTTTAGGGGGAATTAACTATGGCTACACCTTC. Translating gives CASSLGGINYGYTF.